The count of the clone carrying this T cell receptor beta chain is one. The repertoire was sequenced with immunoSEQ multiplex PCR; TCRdb's copy has only in-frame clones and lacks some. The sample holds more than 300,000 clones, 80% to 90% seen once. These data belong to a study of blood T cell repertoires in COVID-19. Germline V lookup: CDR1 SQVTM, CDR2 ANQGSEA. The CDR3 sequence is 15 residues long. V shed 3 bases, J shed 3 bases, and the junction held 8 bases outside the gene matches. The chain joins TRBV29-1 to TRBJ2-7, with 10 bases aligning to TRBD1. Sequenced input: peripheral blood. The receptor was derived from a woman aged 25-40 years with COVID-19, enrolled during active disease. CDR3 amino acids: CSVEGGDRGYYEQYF. DNA of the CDR3: TGCAGCGTTGAGGGAGGGGACAGGGGATACTACGAGCAGTACTTC.